This T cell receptor (beta chain) was sequenced during a study of cytomegalovirus exposure and HLA in healthy donors. Study results and caveats: An assumption of roughly uniform sequencing depth across donors underlay the presence/absence analyses. Researchers catalogued roughly 170 TCR beta chains as cytomegalovirus-associated. Researchers left out some V segments, among them TRBV6-2 and TRBV6-3, as indistinguishable. In a later analysis, productive TCRs from donors in an Asian-associated ancestry cluster reportedly carried fewer N-insertions than the cohort mean.

With 60 Vbeta and 13 Jbeta primers, the PCR was carried out. Profiled with immunoSEQ multiplex PCR; TCRdb holds only in-frame clones, not every one. This sample has some 200,000 clones, with around three quarters found just once. Germline trimming cut 5 bases from V and 1 base from J; bases unmatched to any gene: 6. CDR1 SGHAT and CDR2 FQNNGV come from the germline V gene. The CDR3 extends over 15 amino acids. The sample holds a few counts of this clone. Its antigen is not known. The sequence was obtained from a woman between 50 and 59 years old in good health and CMV-seronegative. The chain recombines TRBV11-2 with TRBJ2-5; the match to TRBD1 covers 8 bases. The sequenced sample consisted of PBMCs. CDR3: CASSRRQGAQETQYF. DNA of the CDR3: TGTGCCAGCAGCCGCCGGCAGGGGGCCCAAGAGACCCAGTACTTC. Drawing the rest from reference TRBV11-2 and TRBJ2-5, the complete variable domain is EAGVAQSPRYKIIEKRQSVAFWCNPISGHATLYWYQQILGQGPKLLIQFQNNGVVDDSQLPKDRFSAERLKGVDSTLKIQPAKLEDSAVYLCASSRRQGAQETQYFGPGTRLLVL.